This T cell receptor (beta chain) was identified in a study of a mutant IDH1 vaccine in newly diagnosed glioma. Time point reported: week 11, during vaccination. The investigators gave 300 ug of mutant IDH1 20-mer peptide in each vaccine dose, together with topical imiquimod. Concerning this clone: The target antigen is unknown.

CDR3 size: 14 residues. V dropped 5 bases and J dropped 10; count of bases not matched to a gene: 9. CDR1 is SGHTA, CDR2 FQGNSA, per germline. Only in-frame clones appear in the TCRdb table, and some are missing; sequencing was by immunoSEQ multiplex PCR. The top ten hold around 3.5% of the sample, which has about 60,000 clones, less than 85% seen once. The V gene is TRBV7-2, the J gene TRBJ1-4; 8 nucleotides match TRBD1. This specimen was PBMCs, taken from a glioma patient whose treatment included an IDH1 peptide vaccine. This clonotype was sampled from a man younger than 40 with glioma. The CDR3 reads CASSLNQGAGKLFF. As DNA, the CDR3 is TGTGCCAGCAGCCTAAACCAGGGGGCAGGAAAACTGTTTTTT.